This T cell receptor beta chain was obtained from a study of T cells in localized non-small cell lung cancer (dated by TCRdb to 2018 to 2020). Some background on the complete study: T cell repertoires of 200 to 300 early-stage NSCLC patients were analyzed, with tumors being compared against uninvolved tumor-adjacent lungs. The cohort consisted of under 300 treatment-naive NSCLC patients whose localized lung tumors had been resected. A mean age of around 66 years was recorded for the NSCLC patients, of whom 129 were male and 85 to 110 were female.

The immunoSEQ Assay was used to sequence TCR beta CDR3 regions from DNA. The original pipeline was this. To compute T cell density, TCR beta template counts were normalized to usable DNA, which was estimated by amplifying housekeeping genes. The preseqR package was used to estimate richness by extrapolating to 400,000 templates for PBMC samples and to 120,000 templates for tissue samples. Clonality was defined by subtracting Pielou's evenness from one. Differential abundance testing on productive amino-acid clonotypes, with a minimum total count of 5 and an alpha of 0.1, was used to identify tissue-enriched TCRs. The Jaccard Index and the Morisita Overlap Index were used to quantify repertoire overlap between compartments. GLIPH grouped TCR beta CDR3s together with public tetramer-defined viral CDR3s, and a viral motif had to include at least three viral sequences and also show V-gene enrichment. TCRdb's version of the immuneACCESS table is confined to in-frame rearrangements and falls short of the full clone set. An unresolved V gene accounts for under half of the shortfall where checked; the remainder is of unknown origin. V and J calls and clone size are copied from that table; D and trimming were computed from the DNA. The sample table contains some 24,000 clones; only one count was recorded for 92% of them. Around 15% of the sample belongs to the ten largest clones.

The trim is 1 base for V and 0 bases for J, with a gap of 10 bases between the germline ends. The CDR3 runs 16 residues from the cysteine to the phenylalanine. Just the 48-base CDR3 DNA is kept, in frame starting at base 1. The CDR1 and CDR2 encoded by the germline V gene are MGHDK and SYGVNS. About this clone: What antigen it recognizes has not been identified. No clone much larger than this one lies a single base away; base qualities are absent.

At diagnosis, tumor, uninvolved tumor-adjacent lung and peripheral blood were collected and then preserved as a mix of FFPE and fresh-frozen material. Blood samples were analyzed as peripheral blood mononuclear cells for TCR repertoire profiling. Beyond this particular receptor, the publication reports: A median of roughly 60 of the top 100 tumor clones turned up in the paired uninvolved adjacent lung, and under 30 of those clones also ranked among the top 100 of that same adjacent lung. Longer overall survival was associated with higher blood T cell density, whereas shorter survival was associated with higher adjacent-lung clonality. The highest T cell clonality was observed in uninvolved tumor-adjacent lung, where clonality exceeded that of tumor, suggesting that antigenic responses were more focused in uninvolved tumor-adjacent lung. Because multi-region tumor sequencing was not performed, intratumor heterogeneity could not be ruled out. Because the study design was exploratory, TCR variables were selected using unadjusted p-values without false-discovery rate correction.

The sample here was peripheral blood, taken before any cancer treatment. This receptor was obtained from a man aged 35 to 70 with stage III squamous cell lung carcinoma. Recombination linked TRBV25-1 to TRBJ2-1; a confident D gene designation cannot be given. Here is the DNA: TGTGCCAGCAGTGAATCGACCCAGGACTCCTACAATGAGCAGTTCTTC. The encoded protein is CASSESTQDSYNEQFF.